These 2 T cell receptor beta chains were all obtained from the same sample, sequenced in a study of CD8+ T cells in alopecia areata. Sequencing relied on a cDNA template that was reverse transcribed from extracted RNA. Produced via immunoSEQ multiplex PCR; TCRdb's table is partial and in-frame only. This sample has some 170,000 clones; 67% occur once, and the top ten carry about an eighth. Source: CD8+ T cells sorted from blood, taken at week 0. Source of these receptors: a human donor with alopecia areata.

This chain connects TRBV2 to TRBJ2-5, with 7 bases lining up with TRBD1. The CDR3 covers 17 residues. V dropped 4 bases and J dropped 2; count of bases not matched to a gene: 13. Per germline, CDR1 SNHLY and CDR2 FYNNEI. Written as DNA, the CDR3 is TGTGCCAGCAGTGGCCCGCATATGGGGACAGCTCAAGAGACCCAGTACTTC. Protein sequence: CASSGPHMGTAQETQYF.

This chain connects TRBV30 to TRBJ2-7, with a tentative D call TRBD1 (5 bases). The CDR3 is 14 amino acids. Germline CDR1 reads GTSNPN; CDR2 reads SVGIG (reference sequence). Trimming shortened V by 0 bases and J by 3 bases, and 12 bases separated the two germline ends. This CDR3 reads CAWSVARAVYEQYF. The CDR3 DNA follows: TGTGCCTGGAGTGTGGCCAGGGCGGTCTACGAGCAGTACTTC.